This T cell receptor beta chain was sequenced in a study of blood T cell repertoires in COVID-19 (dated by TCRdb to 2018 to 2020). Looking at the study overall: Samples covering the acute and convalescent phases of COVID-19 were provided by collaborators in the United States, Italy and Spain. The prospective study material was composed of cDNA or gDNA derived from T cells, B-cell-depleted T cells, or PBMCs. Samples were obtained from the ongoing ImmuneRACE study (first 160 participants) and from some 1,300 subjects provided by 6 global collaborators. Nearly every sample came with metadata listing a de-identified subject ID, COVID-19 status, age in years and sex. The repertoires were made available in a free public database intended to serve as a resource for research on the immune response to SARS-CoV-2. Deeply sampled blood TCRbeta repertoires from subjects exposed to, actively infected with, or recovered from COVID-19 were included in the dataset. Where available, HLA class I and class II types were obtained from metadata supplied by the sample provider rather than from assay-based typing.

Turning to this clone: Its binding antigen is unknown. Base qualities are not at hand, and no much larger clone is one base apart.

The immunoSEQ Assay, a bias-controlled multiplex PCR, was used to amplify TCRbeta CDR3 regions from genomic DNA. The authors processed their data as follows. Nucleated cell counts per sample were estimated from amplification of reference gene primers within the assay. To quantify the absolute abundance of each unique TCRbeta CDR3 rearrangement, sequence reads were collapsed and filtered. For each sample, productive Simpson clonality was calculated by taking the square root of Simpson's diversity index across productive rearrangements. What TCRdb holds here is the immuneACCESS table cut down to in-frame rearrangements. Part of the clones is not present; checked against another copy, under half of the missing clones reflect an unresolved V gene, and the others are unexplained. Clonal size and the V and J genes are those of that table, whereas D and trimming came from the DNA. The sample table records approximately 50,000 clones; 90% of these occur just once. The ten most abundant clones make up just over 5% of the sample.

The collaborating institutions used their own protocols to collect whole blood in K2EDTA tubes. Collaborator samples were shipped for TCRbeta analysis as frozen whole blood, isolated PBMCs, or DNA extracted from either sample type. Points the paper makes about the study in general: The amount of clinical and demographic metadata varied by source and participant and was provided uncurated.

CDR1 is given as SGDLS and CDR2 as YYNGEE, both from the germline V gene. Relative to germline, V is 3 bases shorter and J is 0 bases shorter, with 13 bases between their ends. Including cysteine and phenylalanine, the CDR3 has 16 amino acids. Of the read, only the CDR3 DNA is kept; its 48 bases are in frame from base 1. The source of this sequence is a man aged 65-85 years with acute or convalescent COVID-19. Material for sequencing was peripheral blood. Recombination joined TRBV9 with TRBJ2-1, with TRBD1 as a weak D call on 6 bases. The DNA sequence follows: TGTGCCAGCAGCGGAGGTCAGGGGCCCTCCTACAATGAGCAGTTCTTC. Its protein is CASSGGQGPSYNEQFF.